The next 11 T cell receptor beta chains were all read from a single sample in a study of blood T cell repertoires in COVID-19. The assay was immunoSEQ multiplex PCR, and TCRdb's table has in-frame clones only and misses some. This sample has under 40,000 clones, with 75% to 90% found just once. The sample comprised peripheral blood. The receptors originated from a woman aged 70-85 years with acute or convalescent COVID-19.

The J gene is TRBJ1-6, the V gene TRBV19, with 8 nucleotides matching TRBD1. The J segment lost 6 bases and the V segment lost 4 bases, leaving 5 bases of the junction unmatched. Germline assignment: CDR1 LNHDA and CDR2 SQIVND (reference sequence). This CDR3 spans 15 amino acids. CDR3 amino acids: CASSTTGTGNSPLHF. DNA of the CDR3: TGTGCCAGTAGTACTACAGGGACAGGTAATTCACCCCTCCACTTT.

The chain is built from TRBV13 and TRBJ2-3; tentative D call: TRBD2 (6 bases). This CDR3 is built from 11 residues. Germline V lookup: CDR1 PRHDT, CDR2 FYEKMQ (reference sequence). V was shortened by 4 bases and J by 14 bases, with 13 bases between the two germline ends. DNA of the CDR3: TGTGCCAGCAGCTCGGGAGCCTCGTGGTATTTT. Translated: CASSSGASWYF.

This clone was observed once. This chain connects TRBV5-1 to TRBJ2-7; 7 bases fit TRBD1. With V trimmed by 5 bases and J by 5 bases, 13 bases remained unmatched. The CDR3 is 15 amino acids. Germline V gene lookup returns CDR1 SGHRS and CDR2 YFSETQ. The CDR3: CASSPGTDRGNEQYF. CDR3 in DNA: TGCGCCAGCAGTCCCGGGACAGACCGGGGAAACGAGCAGTACTTC.

The chain recombines TRBV11-1 with TRBJ2-1; the match to TRBD2 covers 10 bases. From germline, CDR1 is SGHAT and CDR2 FQDESV (reference sequence). The CDR3 spans 16 residues. The V segment lost 5 bases and the J segment 0 bases; nucleotides outside the gene matches: 4. The CDR3 DNA reads TGTGCCAGCAGCCATAGCGGGGGGAGCTCCTACAATGAGCAGTTCTTC. Protein sequence: CASSHSGGSSYNEQFF.

The V gene is TRBV6-6, the J gene TRBJ2-2; 9 bases fit TRBD2. This CDR3 comprises 15 residues. Germline CDR1 is MNHNY and CDR2 is SVGAGI (reference sequence). V shed 7 bases and J 4 bases; nucleotides not matched to a gene: 7. CDR3 amino acids: CASNIAGVGTGELFF. The CDR3 DNA reads TGTGCCAGCAATATAGCGGGAGTTGGCACCGGGGAGCTGTTTTTT.

This chain connects TRBV29-1 to TRBJ2-3, with TRBD1 matching 7 bases. Per germline, CDR1 SQVTM and CDR2 ANQGSEA. J lost 4 bases, V lost 3 bases, and 4 bases had no gene match. The CDR3 has 13 residues. The CDR3: CSVDPTGADTQYF. The CDR3 nucleotides are TGCAGCGTTGACCCCACAGGGGCAGATACGCAGTATTTT.

This chain connects TRBV28 to TRBJ1-6, with 8 bases matching TRBD1. Per the germline V gene, CDR1 is MDHEN and CDR2 is SYDVKM. The CDR3 has 17 residues. The trim removed 4 bases at V and 10 bases at J, leaving 15 bases unmatched. The CDR3 sequence: CASSYDRGFVFESPLHF. CDR3 bases: TGTGCCAGCAGTTACGACAGGGGATTCGTCTTTGAATCACCCCTCCACTTT.

V gene TRBV3-1 (or the pseudogene TRBV3-2) combines with J gene TRBJ2-3; weak D call: TRBD1 (5 bases). This CDR3 comprises 17 residues. CDR1 is LGHDT, CDR2 YNNKEL, per germline (reference sequence). Deletions cut 0 bases from V and 9 bases from J, with 22 bases between. CDR3 bases: TGTGCCAGCAGCCAAGAGGGCAAGGGGCTTCCCCTCGTAACGCAGTATTTT. This translates into CASSQEGKGLPLVTQYF.

V is TRBV20-1 and J is TRBJ2-3; 7 bases fit TRBD2. Germline V gene data show CDR1 as DFQATT and CDR2 as SNEGSKA (reference sequence). V shed 3 bases and J 0 bases; nucleotides not matched to a gene: 3. The CDR3 spans 14 residues. This CDR3 is CSASVGGSTDTQYF. The CDR3 DNA follows: TGCAGTGCTAGTGTGGGGGGGAGCACAGATACGCAGTATTTT.

The V and J genes are TRBV5-1 and TRBJ1-1; the match to TRBD1 covers 8 bases. The ends lost 1 base at V and 6 bases at J; junction bases unmatched: 8. The CDR3 extends over 15 amino acids. The V gene's germline CDR1 is SGHRS and CDR2 YFSETQ. The CDR3 coding sequence is TGCGCCAGCAGCTTGACGCAGGGGGCTCGAGCTGAAGCTTTCTTT. Encoded protein: CASSLTQGARAEAFF.

The chain carries TRBV10-2 and TRBJ2-3; D is perhaps TRBD2 (6 bases). Trimming took 6 bases from V and 6 from J, leaving 13 bases between them. This CDR3 comprises 13 residues. Germline values: CDR1 WSHSY, CDR2 SAAADI. This chain's CDR3 is CASRGPGLDTQYF. In DNA form, the CDR3 reads TGCGCCAGCAGGGGACCGGGACTTGATACGCAGTATTTT.